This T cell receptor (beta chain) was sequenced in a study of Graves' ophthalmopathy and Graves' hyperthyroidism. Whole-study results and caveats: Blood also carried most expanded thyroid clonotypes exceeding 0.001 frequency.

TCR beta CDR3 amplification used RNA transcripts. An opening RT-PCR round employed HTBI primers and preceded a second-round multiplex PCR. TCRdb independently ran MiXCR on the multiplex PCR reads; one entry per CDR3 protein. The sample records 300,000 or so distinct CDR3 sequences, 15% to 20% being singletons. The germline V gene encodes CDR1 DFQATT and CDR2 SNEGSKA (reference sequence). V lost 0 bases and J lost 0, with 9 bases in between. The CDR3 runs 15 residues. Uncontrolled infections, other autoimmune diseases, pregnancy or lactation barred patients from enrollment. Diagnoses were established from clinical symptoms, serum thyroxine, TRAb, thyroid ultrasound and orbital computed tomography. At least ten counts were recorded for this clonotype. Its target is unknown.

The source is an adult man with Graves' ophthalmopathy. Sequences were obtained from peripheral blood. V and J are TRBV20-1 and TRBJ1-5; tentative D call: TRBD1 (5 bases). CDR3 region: CSARETVTSNQPQHF. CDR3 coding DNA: TGCAGTGCTAGAGAGACAGTAACTAGCAATCAGCCCCAGCATTTT.